Sequencing of this TCR beta chain was carried out in a study of OX40 agonist ivuxolimab in advanced cancers. The table came from immunoSEQ multiplex PCR; TCRdb's copy has only in-frame clones and leaves some out. This sample has over 45,000 clones, with over 80% found just once. After removal of 9 bases from V and 1 base from J, the junction contained 12 bases not matched to a gene. CDR1 is SGHTS and CDR2 is YDEGEE in the germline V gene. The CDR3 consists of 16 residues. Sequences were derived from CD4+ or CD8+ T cells sorted from blood, sampled in a trial of the OX40 agonist ivuxolimab. The chain has TRBV5-8 and TRBJ1-5; TRBD1 aligns across 8 bases. The clonotype comes from an adult with an advanced solid tumor such as melanoma, head and neck, liver or kidney cancer. The CDR3 here is CATSLRQGMSNQPQHF. In DNA, the CDR3 is TGTGCCACCTCGCTCCGACAGGGGATGAGCAATCAGCCCCAGCATTTT.